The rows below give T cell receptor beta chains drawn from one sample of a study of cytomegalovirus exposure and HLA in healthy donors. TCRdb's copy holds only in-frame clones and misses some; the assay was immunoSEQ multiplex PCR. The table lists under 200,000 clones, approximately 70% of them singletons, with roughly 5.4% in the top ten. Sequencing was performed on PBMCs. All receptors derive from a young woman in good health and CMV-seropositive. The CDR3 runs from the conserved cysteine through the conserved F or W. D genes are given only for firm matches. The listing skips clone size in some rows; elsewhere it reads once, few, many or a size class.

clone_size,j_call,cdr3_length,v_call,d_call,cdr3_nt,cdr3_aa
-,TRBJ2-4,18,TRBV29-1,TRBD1,TGCAGCGTTGAAGATGGGACAGGGGGCTTTGGGGCCAAAAACATTCAGTACTTC,CSVEDGTGGFGAKNIQYF
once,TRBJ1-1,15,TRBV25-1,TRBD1,TGTGCCAGCGGACAAGCGGGACAGGGGTACACTGAAGCTTTCTTT,CASGQAGQGYTEAFF
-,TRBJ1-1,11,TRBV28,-,TGTGCCAGCAGACGGGAAGTTGAAGCTTTCTTT,CASRREVEAFF
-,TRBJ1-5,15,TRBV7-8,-,TGTGCCAGCAGCTCAGAGACGGGACTGGGACAGCCCCAGCATTTT,CASSSETGLGQPQHF
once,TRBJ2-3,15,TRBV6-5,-,TGTGCCAGCAGTTACCGGGGATCTAGCACAGATACGCAGTATTTT,CASSYRGSSTDTQYF
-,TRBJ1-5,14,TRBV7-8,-,TGTGCCAGCAGCTTAGCAGGAACTAACCAGCCCCAGCATTTT,CASSLAGTNQPQHF
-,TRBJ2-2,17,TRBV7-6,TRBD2,TGTGCCAGCAGCTTAGTAGCGGGGGGGCCTTTCACCGGGGAGCTGTTTTTT,CASSLVAGGPFTGELFF
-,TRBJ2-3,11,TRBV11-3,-,TGTGCCAGCAGCTTAGGCGGTACGCAGTATTTT,CASSLGGTQYF
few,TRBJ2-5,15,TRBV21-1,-,TGTGCCAGCAGCGCTAGGACAGGCGGAAAAGGGACCCAGTACTTC,CASSARTGGKGTQYF
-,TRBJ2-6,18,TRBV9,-,TGTGCCAGCAGCGTAGTCAAGGGACACTACTCTGGGGCCAACGTCCTGACTTTC,CASSVVKGHYSGANVLTF
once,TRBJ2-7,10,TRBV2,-,TGTGCCAGCATCGGAAGCGGGCAGTACTTC,CASIGSGQYF
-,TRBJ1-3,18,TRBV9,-,TGTGCCAGCAGCGTATGGGGCAGTACCTCTTACTCTGGAAACACCATATATTTT,CASSVWGSTSYSGNTIYF
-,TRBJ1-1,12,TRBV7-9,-,TGTGCCAGCAGACCAGGGGCCTCTGAAGCTTTCTTT,CASRPGASEAFF
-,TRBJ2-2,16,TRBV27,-,TGTGCCAGCAGTATAACTAGTTTGACGAACACCGGGGAGCTGTTTTTT,CASSITSLTNTGELFF
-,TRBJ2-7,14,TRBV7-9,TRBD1,TGTGCCAGCAGCCTAAGGGACAGGGCCTACGAGCAGTACTTC,CASSLRDRAYEQYF
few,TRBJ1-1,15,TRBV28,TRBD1,TGTGCCAGCAGGGGCGGGACAGATATGAACACTGAAGCTTTCTTT,CASRGGTDMNTEAFF
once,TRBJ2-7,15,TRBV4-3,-,TGCGCCAGCAGCCAAGATCTAGAAAGGAGCGGCGAGCAGTACTTC,CASSQDLERSGEQYF
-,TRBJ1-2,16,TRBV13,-,TGTGCCAGCAGCTCCCAGAGACAGGTGTCCCTTTATGGCTACACCTTC,CASSSQRQVSLYGYTF
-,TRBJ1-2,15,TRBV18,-,TGTGCCAGCTCACCTCTTGACAGTCAGAACTATGGCTACACCTTC,CASSPLDSQNYGYTF
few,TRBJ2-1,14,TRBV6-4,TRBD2,TGTGCCAGCAGTGACTCAGCGGGGTACAATGAGCAGTTCTTC,CASSDSAGYNEQFF
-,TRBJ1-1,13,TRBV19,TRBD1,TGTGCCAGTAGGAAACAGGGGTACACTGAAGCTTTCTTT,CASRKQGYTEAFF
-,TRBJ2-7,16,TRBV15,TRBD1,TGTGCCACCAGCAGAGGATTCGGGACAGGGTACTACGAGCAGTACTTC,CATSRGFGTGYYEQYF
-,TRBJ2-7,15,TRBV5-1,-,TGCGCCAGCAGCTACCCCGAACAGGGAGTCTACGAGCAGTACTTC,CASSYPEQGVYEQYF
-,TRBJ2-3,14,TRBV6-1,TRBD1,TGTGCCACTAAGGGACGACAGGGGACAGATACGCAGTATTTT,CATKGRQGTDTQYF
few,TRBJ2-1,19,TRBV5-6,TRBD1,TGTGCCAGCAGCTTGAGTGGGGTGTTGTGGGACAGCTCCTACAATGAGCAGTTCTTC,CASSLSGVLWDSSYNEQFF
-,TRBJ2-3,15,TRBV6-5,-,TGTGCCAGCAGTTACTCCCGGGACTCGACAGATACGCAGTATTTT,CASSYSRDSTDTQYF
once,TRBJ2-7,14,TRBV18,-,TGTGCCAGCTCACCACCGAACCTAGACTACGAGCAGTACTTC,CASSPPNLDYEQYF
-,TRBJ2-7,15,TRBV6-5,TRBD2,TGTGCCTGCAGTTACGTGGGCGGGAGGTCCTACGAGCAGTACTTC,CACSYVGGRSYEQYF
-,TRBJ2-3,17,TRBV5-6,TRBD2,TGTGCCAGCAGCTTGGGACCATCGGGGGGGAGCACAGATACGCAGTATTTT,CASSLGPSGGSTDTQYF
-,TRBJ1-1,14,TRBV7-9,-,TGTGCCAGCAGCCCAAGGCGGTATAACACTGAAGCTTTCTTT,CASSPRRYNTEAFF
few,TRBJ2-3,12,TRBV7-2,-,TGTGCCAGCAGCGTCCCCGGGGATACGCAGTATTTT,CASSVPGDTQYF
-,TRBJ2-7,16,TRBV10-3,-,TGTGCCATCAGCGAGGTACCGCGACAAACCTCCTACGAGCAGTACTTC,CAISEVPRQTSYEQYF
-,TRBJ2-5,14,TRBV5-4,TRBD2,TGTGCCAGCAGCTTGCTAGCGGGGGCGAGAGAGCAGTACTTC,CASSLLAGAREQYF
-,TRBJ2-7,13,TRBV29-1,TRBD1,TGCAGCGTCAATAAACAGGGGGCCTACGAGCAGTACTTC,CSVNKQGAYEQYF
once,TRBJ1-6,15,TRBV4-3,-,TGCGCCAGCAGCCAAAAGACAGTGCATAATTCACCCCTCCACTTT,CASSQKTVHNSPLHF
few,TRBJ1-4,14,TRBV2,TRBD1,TGTGCCAGCGAGACAGGGGGCCGTCGTGAAAAACTGTTTTTT,CASETGGRREKLFF
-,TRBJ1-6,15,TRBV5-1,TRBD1,TGCGCCAGCAGCTTGTCGGGACAGGATAATTCACCCCTCCACTTT,CASSLSGQDNSPLHF
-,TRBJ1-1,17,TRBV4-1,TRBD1,TGCGCCAGCAGCCTCCGACAGGGGGTAGGCTTGAACACTGAAGCTTTCTTT,CASSLRQGVGLNTEAFF
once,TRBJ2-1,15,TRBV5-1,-,TGCGCCAGCAGCTTGGGAACTTATGAATACAATGAGCAGTTCTTC,CASSLGTYEYNEQFF
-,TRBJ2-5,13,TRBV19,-,TGTGCCAGCCGGGGATTCAGTGCGGAGACCCAGTACTTC,CASRGFSAETQYF
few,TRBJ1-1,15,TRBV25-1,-,TGTGCCAGCAGTACCCACGACAGCATGAACACTGAAGCTTTCTTT,CASSTHDSMNTEAFF
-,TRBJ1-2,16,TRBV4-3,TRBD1,TGCGCCAGCAGCCCCAGTTTCGGACAGGGGAGGATTGGCTACACCTTC,CASSPSFGQGRIGYTF
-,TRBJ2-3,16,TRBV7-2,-,TGTGCCAGCAGCTTCGAGCTCGGCGGGGCTACAGATACGCAGTATTTT,CASSFELGGATDTQYF
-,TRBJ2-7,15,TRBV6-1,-,TGTGCCAGCAGGGCAGGAGCGACAGGTCAATACGAGCAGTACTTC,CASRAGATGQYEQYF
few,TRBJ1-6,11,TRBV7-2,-,TGTGCCAGCAGCTCGGACAGACCCCTCCACTTT,CASSSDRPLHF
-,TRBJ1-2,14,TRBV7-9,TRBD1,TGTGCCAGCAGGTCGAGGGGGCCTAGTTATGGCTACACCTTC,CASRSRGPSYGYTF
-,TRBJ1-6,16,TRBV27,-,TGTGCCAGCAGCCCGTGGGTAGGGGACTATAATTCACCCCTCCACTTT,CASSPWVGDYNSPLHF
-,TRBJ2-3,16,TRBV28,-,TGTGCCAGCAGTGCCTCGGAGTTGGGGGGGCGAAATACGCAGTATTTT,CASSASELGGRNTQYF